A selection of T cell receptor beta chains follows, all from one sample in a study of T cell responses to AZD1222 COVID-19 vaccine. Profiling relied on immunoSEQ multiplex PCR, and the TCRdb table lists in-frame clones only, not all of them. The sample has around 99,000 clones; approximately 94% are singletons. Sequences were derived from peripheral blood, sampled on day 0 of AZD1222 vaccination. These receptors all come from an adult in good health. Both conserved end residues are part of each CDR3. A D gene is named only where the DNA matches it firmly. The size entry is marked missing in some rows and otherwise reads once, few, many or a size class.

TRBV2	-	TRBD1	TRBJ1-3	CASNKDRGGNTIYF	TGTGCCAGCAATAAAGACAGGGGCGGAAACACCATATATTTT
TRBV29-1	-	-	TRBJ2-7	CSVQETYEQYF	TGCAGCGTACAGGAGACCTACGAGCAGTACTTC
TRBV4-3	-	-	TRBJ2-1	CASSQSTGSSYNEQFF	TGCGCCAGCAGCCAAAGTACGGGGAGCTCCTACAATGAGCAGTTCTTC
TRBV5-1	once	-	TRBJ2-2	CASSLGALVGTGELFF	TGCGCCAGCAGCTTGGGAGCGTTAGTTGGCACCGGGGAGCTGTTTTTT
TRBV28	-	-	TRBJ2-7	CASSPALLAALGEQYF	TGTGCCAGCAGTCCCGCCCTATTAGCGGCCCTGGGGGAGCAGTACTTC
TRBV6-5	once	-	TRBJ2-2	CASSYSLPTGELFF	TGTGCCAGCAGTTACTCTCTTCCCACCGGGGAGCTGTTTTTT
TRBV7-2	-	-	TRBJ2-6	CASSFRASGANVLTF	TGTGCCAGCAGCTTCAGGGCTTCTGGGGCCAACGTCCTGACTTTC
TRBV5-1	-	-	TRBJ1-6	CASRTGTEDSPLHF	TGCGCCAGCAGAACCGGGACGGAGGATTCACCCCTCCACTTT
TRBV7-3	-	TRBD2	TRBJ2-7	CASSLRLAGAYEQYF	TGTGCCAGCAGCCTCAGACTAGCGGGAGCCTACGAGCAGTACTTC
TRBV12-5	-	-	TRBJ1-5	CASGSPTGTNSNQPQHF	TGTGCTAGTGGTTCCCCGACAGGTACGAATAGCAATCAGCCCCAGCATTTT
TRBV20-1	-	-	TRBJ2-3	CSAPGTDTQYF	TGCAGTGCTCCCGGTACAGATACGCAGTATTTT
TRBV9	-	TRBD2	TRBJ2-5	CASSERTSGRETQYF	TGTGCCAGCAGCGAACGGACTAGCGGGAGAGAGACCCAGTACTTC
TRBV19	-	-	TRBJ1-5	CASKGRVNQPQHF	TGTGCCAGTAAGGGCAGGGTCAATCAGCCCCAGCATTTT
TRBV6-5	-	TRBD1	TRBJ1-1	CASSYFFGTGGPEAFF	TGTGCCAGCAGTTACTTTTTTGGGACAGGGGGCCCTGAAGCTTTCTTT
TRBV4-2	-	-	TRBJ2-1	CASSQTTGLPLNEQFF	TGTGCCAGCAGCCAGACCACGGGTTTACCGCTCAATGAGCAGTTCTTC
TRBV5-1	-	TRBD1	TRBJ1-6	CASSLTGGNSPLHF	TGCGCCAGCAGCTTGACAGGGGGGAATTCACCCCTCCACTTT
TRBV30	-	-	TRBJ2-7	CAWSRKGTTYEQYF	TGTGCCTGGAGCCGAAAGGGTACCACCTACGAGCAGTACTTC
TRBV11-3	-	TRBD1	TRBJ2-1	CASSSPGQHNEQFF	TGTGCCAGCAGCTCACCGGGACAGCACAATGAGCAGTTCTTC
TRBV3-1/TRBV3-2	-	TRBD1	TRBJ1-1	CASSQLGQGDTEAFF	TGTGCCAGCAGCCAATTGGGACAGGGCGACACTGAAGCTTTCTTT
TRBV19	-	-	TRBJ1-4	CATASEQGYNEKLFF	TGTGCCACCGCCTCCGAACAGGGATATAATGAAAAACTGTTTTTT
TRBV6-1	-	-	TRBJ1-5	CASSDGRHSNQPQHF	TGTGCCAGCAGTGATGGACGGCATAGCAATCAGCCCCAGCATTTT
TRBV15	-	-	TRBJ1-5	CATSSHGRIQASQPQHF	TGTGCCACCAGCAGCCATGGCAGGATCCAGGCAAGCCAGCCCCAGCATTTT
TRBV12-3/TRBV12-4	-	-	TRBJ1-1	CASGGGASEAFF	TGTGCCAGCGGAGGTGGGGCGAGTGAAGCTTTCTTT
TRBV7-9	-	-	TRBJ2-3	CASSLVKRLGVTDTQYF	TGTGCCAGCAGCTTGGTTAAACGCCTAGGTGTGACAGATACGCAGTATTTT
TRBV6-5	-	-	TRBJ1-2	CASSPQGPYGYTF	TGTGCCAGCAGTCCACAGGGACCCTATGGCTACACCTTC
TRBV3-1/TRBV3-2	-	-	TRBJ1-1	CASSPGHVNTEAFF	TGTGCCAGCAGCCCAGGACACGTGAACACTGAAGCTTTCTTT
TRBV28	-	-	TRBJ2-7	CASSLGYSYEQYF	TGTGCCAGCAGTCTTGGTTACTCCTACGAGCAGTACTTC
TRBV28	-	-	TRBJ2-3	CASSLSAGSTDTQYF	TGTGCCAGCAGTTTATCGGCAGGAAGCACAGATACGCAGTATTTT
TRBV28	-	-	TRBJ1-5	CASRIPGGNNQPQHF	TGTGCCAGCAGAATCCCGGGGGGAAACAATCAGCCCCAGCATTTT
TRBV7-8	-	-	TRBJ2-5	CASSFFPGAETQYF	TGTGCCAGCAGCTTTTTTCCTGGGGCAGAGACCCAGTACTTC
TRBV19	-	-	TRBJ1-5	CASSIGHFRSTSWNQPQHF	TGTGCCAGTAGTATAGGCCATTTCCGTTCCACTAGCTGGAATCAGCCCCAGCATTTT
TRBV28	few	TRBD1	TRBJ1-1	CASSLQHRGAFF	TGTGCCAGCAGTTTGCAGCACAGGGGTGCTTTCTTT
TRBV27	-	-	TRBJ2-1	CASSLSLARGSSYNEQFF	TGTGCCAGCAGTTTATCGTTAGCGCGGGGTAGCTCCTACAATGAGCAGTTCTTC
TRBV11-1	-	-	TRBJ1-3	CASSSLGTPGNTIYF	TGTGCCAGCAGCTCACTTGGGACACCTGGAAACACCATATATTTT
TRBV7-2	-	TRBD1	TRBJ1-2	CASSLAGTGTYGYTF	TGTGCCAGCAGCCTCGCCGGGACAGGGACCTATGGCTACACCTTC
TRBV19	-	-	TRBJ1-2	CASSMESGIGGYTF	TGTGCCAGTAGTATGGAGTCAGGGATAGGCGGCTACACCTTC
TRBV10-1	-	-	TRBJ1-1	CASSDGLLNTEAFF	TGCGCCAGCAGTGATGGCCTATTGAACACTGAAGCTTTCTTT
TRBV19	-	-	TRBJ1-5	CASSIASRDNQPQHF	TGTGCCAGTAGTATAGCGAGCCGGGACAATCAGCCCCAGCATTTT
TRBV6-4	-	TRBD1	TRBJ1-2	CASSEIDRGGCYGYTF	TGTGCCAGCAGTGAAATTGACAGGGGTGGATGCTATGGCTACACCTTC
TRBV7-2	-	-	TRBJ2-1	CASSRDPLTESSYNEQFF	TGTGCCAGCAGCCGCGATCCCCTGACAGAGAGCTCCTACAATGAGCAGTTCTTC
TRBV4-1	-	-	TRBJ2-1	CASSQEGRSYNEQFF	TGCGCCAGCAGCCAAGAGGGCCGATCCTACAATGAGCAGTTCTTC
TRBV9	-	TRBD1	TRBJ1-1	CASSGRGLGTEAFF	TGTGCCAGCAGCGGGAGGGGGCTAGGCACTGAAGCTTTCTTT
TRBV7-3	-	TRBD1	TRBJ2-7	CASSPMTGYEQYF	TGTGCCAGCAGCCCCATGACAGGGTACGAGCAGTACTTC
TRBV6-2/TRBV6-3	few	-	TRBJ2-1	CASSQASSNSYNEQFF	TGTGCCAGCAGCCAAGCCTCTAGCAACTCCTACAATGAGCAGTTCTTC
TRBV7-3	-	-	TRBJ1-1	CASSLARENTEAFF	TGTGCCAGCAGCTTAGCCAGGGAAAACACTGAAGCTTTCTTT
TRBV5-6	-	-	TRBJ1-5	CASSLALGPQHF	TGTGCCAGCAGCTTGGCCTTGGGGCCCCAGCATTTT
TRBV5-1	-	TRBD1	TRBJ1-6	CASSPVSTGTASNSPLHF	TGCGCCAGCAGCCCGGTTTCCACCGGGACAGCGAGCAATTCACCCCTCCACTTT
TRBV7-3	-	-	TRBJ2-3	CASSLNRKGSTDTQYF	TGTGCCAGCAGCTTAAATCGTAAGGGAAGCACAGATACGCAGTATTTT
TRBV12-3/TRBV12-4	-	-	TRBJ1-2	CASSLGVDYGYTF	TGTGCCAGCAGTTTAGGGGTCGACTATGGCTACACCTTC
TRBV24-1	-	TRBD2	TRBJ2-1	CATAGTSGRRDEQFF	TGTGCCACCGCCGGGACTAGCGGGAGACGGGATGAGCAGTTCTTC
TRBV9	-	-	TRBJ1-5	CASSVAPEGYGNQPQHF	TGTGCCAGCAGCGTAGCTCCCGAGGGGTACGGCAATCAGCCCCAGCATTTT
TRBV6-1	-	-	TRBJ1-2	CASSEGGRTYGYTF	TGTGCCAGCAGTGAAGGGGGACGGACCTATGGCTACACCTTC
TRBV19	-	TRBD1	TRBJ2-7	CASTPGGRSSSYEQYF	TGTGCCAGTACCCCAGGGGGCCGCAGCAGCTCCTACGAGCAGTACTTC
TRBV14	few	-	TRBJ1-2	CASSQGNPGTYGYTF	TGTGCCAGCAGCCAAGGAAACCCGGGGACCTATGGCTACACCTTC
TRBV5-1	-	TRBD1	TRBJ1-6	CASSSGQGESPLHF	TGCGCCAGCAGCTCGGGACAGGGGGAATCACCCCTCCACTTT
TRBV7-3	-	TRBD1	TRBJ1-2	CASSLTPGGIDYGYTF	TGTGCCAGCAGCTTAACCCCAGGGGGAATTGACTATGGCTACACCTTC
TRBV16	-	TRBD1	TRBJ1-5	CASSQQTGEQPQHF	TGTGCCAGCAGCCAACAGACAGGGGAGCAGCCCCAGCATTTT
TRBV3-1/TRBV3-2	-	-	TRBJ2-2	CASSHARGTGELFF	TGTGCCAGCAGCCATGCTAGGGGCACCGGGGAGCTGTTTTTT
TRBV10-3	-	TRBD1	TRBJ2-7	CAISESGQFEQYF	TGTGCCATCAGTGAGTCGGGACAGTTCGAGCAGTACTTC